These 11 T cell receptor beta chains originate from one sample sequenced in a study of blood T cell repertoires in COVID-19. Method: immunoSEQ multiplex PCR; TCRdb's copy keeps in-frame clones and lacks some. Here the sample spans some 200,000 clones, roughly 82% being singletons. Sequencing used PBMCs or T cells enriched from blood (not recorded which). These receptors originate from a man aged 35 to 55 who had recovered from COVID-19.

The chain combines TRBV5-1 with TRBJ1-1; unclear D gene. The germline V and J ends were trimmed by 0 bases and 0 bases, with 6 bases remaining between them. In germline, CDR1 is SGHRS, CDR2 YFSETQ. The CDR3 sequence is 14 residues long. CDR3 sequence: CASSLGGLNTEAFF. CDR3 nucleotides: TGCGCCAGCAGCTTGGGAGGATTGAACACTGAAGCTTTCTTT.

V gene TRBV3-1 (or the pseudogene TRBV3-2) combines with J gene TRBJ1-5, with 9 bases fitting TRBD1. With V trimmed by 4 bases and J by 1 base, 2 bases remained unmatched. The CDR3 is 15 residues long. Per germline, CDR1 LGHDT and CDR2 YNNKEL (reference sequence). The DNA for the CDR3 is TGTGCCAGCAGCCGCGGACAGGGGAGCAATCAGCCCCAGCATTTT. Protein product: CASSRGQGSNQPQHF.

V is TRBV5-5 and J is TRBJ2-7; 10 bases are a match to TRBD2. V was clipped by 4 bases and J by 3 bases; unmatched bases: 7. The germline V gene has CDR1 SGHKS and CDR2 YYEKEE (reference sequence). The CDR3 extends over 15 amino acids. CDR3 coding DNA: TGTGCCAGCAGCCAAGTAGCGGGGGGTCTCTACGAGCAGTACTTC. Amino acid sequence: CASSQVAGGLYEQYF.

This clone was recorded only once. This sequence joins TRBV24-1 and TRBJ2-5, with 7 bases matching TRBD1. Losses at the gene ends were 6 bases for V and 0 bases for J; bases not matched to a gene: 3. This CDR3 is built from 14 residues. In germline, CDR1 is KGHDR, CDR2 SFDVKD. The CDR3 sequence: CATSNRGDQETQYF. CDR3 nucleotides: TGTGCCACCAGTAACAGGGGAGACCAAGAGACCCAGTACTTC.

This clone was observed a few times. The chain links TRBV6-5 to TRBJ1-6; D might be TRBD1 (5 bases). The CDR3 covers 14 residues. Deletions cut 6 bases from V and 9 bases from J, with 15 bases between. CDR1 is MNHEY, CDR2 SVGAGI, per germline. The CDR3 DNA reads as TGTGCCAGCAGCCTCCGGGAGGGGACTTCACCCCTCCACTTT. Translated: CASSLREGTSPLHF.

The CDR3 loop reads CASSQDRTSGSGQYF. CDR3 coding DNA: TGCGCCAGCAGCCAAGATAGGACTAGCGGGAGTGGGCAGTACTTC. The chain is built from TRBV4-3 and TRBJ2-7; 13 positions agree with TRBD2. After removal of 0 bases from V and 9 bases from J, the junction contained 5 bases not matched to a gene. The CDR3 extends over 15 amino acids. The V gene's germline CDR1 is LGHNA and CDR2 YSLEER.

This chain uses TRBV13 with TRBJ2-3, with 13 bases fitting TRBD2. The trim removed 5 bases at V and 3 bases at J, leaving 5 bases unmatched. Germline lookup yields CDR1 PRHDT and CDR2 FYEKMQ (reference sequence). CDR3 length: 16 residues. CDR3 nucleotide sequence: TGTGCCAGCAGCCCCGGGACTAGCGGGAATACAGATACGCAGTATTTT. Translation gives CASSPGTSGNTDTQYF.

The gene calls are TRBV28 and TRBJ1-3; 9 bases line up with TRBD1. Trimming took 2 bases from V and 1 from J; bases not matched to a gene: 6. The CDR3 contains 17 residues. Germline-derived CDR1 and CDR2 are MDHEN and SYDVKM. DNA of the CDR3: TGTGCCAGCAGTTTACCATTACAGGGGGCTTCTGGAAACACCATATATTTT. Encoded protein: CASSLPLQGASGNTIYF.

J is TRBJ1-1 and V is TRBV5-4; 11 positions match TRBD1. The CDR3 spans 16 residues. The germline V gene has CDR1 SGHNT and CDR2 YYREEE (reference sequence). J lost 4 bases, V lost 4 bases, and 9 bases had no gene match. The CDR3 spells CASSPKDRGLGTEAFF. The CDR3 DNA reads as TGTGCCAGCAGCCCCAAGGACAGGGGGCTTGGCACTGAAGCTTTCTTT.

The rearrangement uses TRBV5-1 and TRBJ2-2, with 14 bases matching TRBD2. This CDR3 is built from 16 residues. The J segment lost 4 bases and the V segment lost 7 bases, leaving 6 bases of the junction unmatched. The V gene's germline CDR1 is SGHRS and CDR2 YFSETQ. In nucleotides, the CDR3 is TGCGCCAGCCTTACCGGGACTAGCGGGAGCACCGGGGAGCTGTTTTTT. Translated: CASLTGTSGSTGELFF.

The chain combines TRBV19 with TRBJ2-2, with 8 bases matching TRBD1. J gave up 5 bases and V 3 bases, and 11 bases lay outside the gene matches. The germline V gene has CDR1 LNHDA and CDR2 SQIVND (reference sequence). This CDR3 comprises 17 residues. CDR3 DNA sequence: TGTGCCAGTAGTATGTTCCCAGGGGGCGGAAGGACCGGGGAGCTGTTTTTT. It translates to CASSMFPGGGRTGELFF.